Reported below is one TCR beta chain. This clone has a handful of counts. Its specific antigen is unknown. The sample holds no much larger clone one base away, and base qualities are not on file. Reading from cysteine to phenylalanine, the CDR3 counts 13 amino acids. Just the 39-base CDR3 DNA is kept, in frame starting at base 1. CDR1 and CDR2, looked up from the germline V gene (reference sequence), are LNHDA and SQIVND. V trim: 9 bases; J trim: 7 bases; unmatched bases: 4. The data are from a study of blood T cell repertoires in COVID-19 (dated by TCRdb to 2020 to 2022). Context from the whole study: Samples from collaborators originated in the United States, Italy and Spain and spanned both the acute and convalescent phases of COVID-19. The sample metadata nearly always contained a de-identified subject ID, COVID-19 status, age in years and sex. The prospective study material was composed of cDNA or gDNA derived from T cells, B-cell-depleted T cells, or PBMCs. A freely available public database, intended as a resource for researchers studying the immune response to SARS-CoV-2, is where the repertoires were released. Where available, HLA class I and class II types were taken from metadata supplied by the sample provider and were not determined by assay-based typing. The samples were drawn from the first 160 participants of the ongoing ImmuneRACE study and from 950 to 1,500 subjects provided by 6 global collaborators. Deeply sampled blood TCRbeta repertoires from subjects exposed to, actively infected with, or recovered from COVID-19 were included in the dataset.

Each collaborating institution followed its own protocols to collect whole blood in K2EDTA tubes. For TCRbeta analysis, collaborators shipped samples as frozen whole blood, isolated PBMCs, or DNA extracted from either of those sample types. TCRbeta CDR3 regions were amplified from genomic DNA using the immunoSEQ Assay, a bias-controlled multiplex PCR. On the study's bioinformatics: Within the assay, amplification of reference gene primers was used to estimate how many nucleated cells each sample contained. Sequence reads were collapsed and filtered to measure the absolute abundance of every unique TCRbeta CDR3 rearrangement. For each sample, productive Simpson clonality was calculated by taking the square root of Simpson's diversity index across productive rearrangements. TCRdb took over this immuneACCESS table, retaining in-frame rearrangements with V and J assigned. Such tables are incomplete; in checked studies, under half of the missing clones stem from an unresolved V gene, and the remainder is unexplained. V and J calls and clone size are given by that table; D and trimming were obtained from the DNA. This sample is represented by roughly 68,000 clones; more than 75% of them were singletons. About 6.6% of the sample goes to the ten largest clones.

The investigation overall reported the following: The amount of clinical and demographic metadata varied by source and participant and was provided uncurated.

This clonotype originated in a man in his forties or fifties with active COVID-19. Here the chain combines TRBV19 and TRBJ1-6; TRBD1 aligns with 9 central bases. Sequences were obtained from peripheral blood. This receptor carries the CDR3 CASRDRENSPLHF. The nucleotide sequence reads as follows: TGTGCCAGCCGGGACAGGGAAAATTCACCCCTCCACTTT.